Below, 18 T cell receptor beta chains from the same sample are listed, as sequenced in a study of T cells after yellow fever vaccination. MiXCR, run by TCRdb on the 5' RACE reads, gives a single entry per CDR3 protein. Of about 340,000 distinct CDR3 sequences in the sample, approximately 12% were seen once. Sequenced material: CD4+ T cells sorted from PBMCs, taken 15 days after the yellow fever booster vaccination. These receptor sequences come from a man aged 18 to 30 who received the YFV17D yellow fever vaccine.

This clonotype was picked up a small number of times. The chain couples TRBV7-2 to TRBJ1-1; no clear D gene. Germline values: CDR1 SGHTA, CDR2 FQGNSA. Deletions cut 2 bases from V and 8 bases from J, with 6 bases between. The CDR3 runs 11 residues. The CDR3: CASSLHREAFF. CDR3 nucleotides: TGTGCCAGCAGCTTACATCGGGAAGCTTTCTTT.

The sample holds many counts of this clonotype. This CDR3 is CATRTPGNEQFF. The DNA for the CDR3 is TGTGCCACCCGGACTCCCGGGAATGAGCAGTTCTTC. The V and J genes are TRBV10-3 and TRBJ2-1; possibly TRBD2 for D (5 bases). V was pared by 10 bases and J by 7 bases, with 14 bases between. The germline CDR1 and CDR2 sequences are ENHRY and SYGVKD. The CDR3 has 12 amino acids.

This CDR3 is CASSQQGRDTEAFF. CDR3 coding DNA: TGTGCCAGCAGTCAACAGGGCCGGGACACTGAAGCTTTCTTT. The V and J genes are TRBV6-2 or TRBV6-3 and TRBJ1-1; TRBD1 is a possible D gene (6 bases). The CDR3 is 14 amino acids. V was cut by 5 bases and J by 3 bases, with 13 bases left in between. From germline, CDR1 is MNHEY and CDR2 SVGEGT.

The chain employs TRBV7-3 and TRBJ2-7; the D is unclear. V dropped 5 bases and J dropped 6 bases, with 14 bases sitting between them. The germline V gene encodes CDR1 SGHTA and CDR2 FQGTGA. This CDR3 spans 13 amino acids. The CDR3 reads CASSPFTLGEQYF. The CDR3 DNA follows: TGTGCCAGCAGCCCATTCACCCTGGGCGAGCAGTACTTC.

The genes are TRBV2 and TRBJ2-2, with 7 positions matching TRBD2. J lost 0 bases, V lost 4 bases, and 2 bases had no gene match. CDR1 is SNHLY, CDR2 FYNNEI, per germline. The CDR3 has 15 residues. For the CDR3, the DNA is TGTGCCAGCAGTGGGGGGGGAGCGAACACCGGGGAGCTGTTTTTT. Translated: CASSGGGANTGELFF.

This clonotype was seen a few times. This chain uses TRBV7-2 with TRBJ2-1, with D perhaps TRBD1 (7 bases). Germline loops: CDR1 SGHTA, CDR2 FQGNSA. This CDR3 is built from 18 residues. Trimming shortened V by 5 bases and J by 7 bases, and 27 bases separated the two germline ends. The CDR3 DNA sequence: TGTGCCAGCAGCCTTGGGGGGCCGGGACAGAGAAAGTGGAATGAGCAGTTCTTC. This encodes CASSLGGPGQRKWNEQFF. Looking up the rest from reference TRBV7-2 and TRBJ2-1 gives the full variable domain: GAGVSQSPSNKVTEKGKDVELRCDPISGHTALYWYRQSLGQGLEFLIYFQGNSAPDKSGLPSDRFSAERTGGSVSTLTIQRTQQEDSAVYLCASSLGGPGQRKWNEQFFGPGTRLTVL.

This clonotype was counted between two and nine times. This sequence joins TRBV20-1 and TRBJ1-3, with a weak D call TRBD1 (5 bases). The germline gives CDR1 DFQATT, CDR2 SNEGSKA (reference sequence). There are 13 residues in the CDR3. Trimming removed 5 bases from V and 9 bases from J, with 17 bases in between. CDR3: CSAQDRRGITIYF. The DNA for the CDR3 is TGCAGTGCTCAGGACCGGCGGGGGATCACCATATATTTT.

The chain joins TRBV6-1 to TRBJ2-7; the D is unclear. Looked up from germline, CDR1 is MNHNS and CDR2 is SASEGT. V was clipped by 5 bases and J by 9 bases, with 23 bases between them. The length of the CDR3 is 15 residues. The CDR3 loop reads CASSPGGNSRWRQYV. CDR3 in DNA: TGTGCCAGCAGTCCCGGTGGGAACTCCAGGTGGCGGCAGTACGTC.

The CDR3 reads CASSASGKNEQFF. CDR3 DNA: TGTGCCAGCTCGGCTAGCGGGAAAAATGAGCAGTTCTTC. The chain combines TRBV6-6 with TRBJ2-1, with 9 bases matching TRBD2. Germline V gene data show CDR1 as MNHNY and CDR2 as SVGAGI (reference sequence). The CDR3 is 13 amino acids. V shed 8 bases, J shed 7 bases, and the junction held 6 bases outside the gene matches.

This clonotype was counted at least ten times. The chain uses TRBV10-1 and TRBJ2-5; weak D call: TRBD1 (5 bases). With 5 bases removed from V and 3 bases from J, the gap between germline ends came to 13 bases. This CDR3 contains 14 residues. Looked up from germline, CDR1 is WNHNN and CDR2 is SYGVQD (reference sequence). The CDR3 region is CASSPDIGKETQYF. The CDR3 nucleotides are TGCGCCAGCAGTCCGGACATCGGAAAAGAGACCCAGTACTTC.

The V and J genes are TRBV5-1 and TRBJ2-5, with TRBD2 matching over 15 bases. CDR1 is SGHRS and CDR2 is YFSETQ in the germline V gene. The V and J ends lost 4 bases and 0 bases, in that order; junction bases with no gene match: 4. The CDR3 contains 17 residues. Here the CDR3 reads CASSPGTSGRYQETQYF. CDR3 nucleotide sequence: TGCGCCAGCAGCCCTGGGACTAGCGGGAGGTACCAAGAGACCCAGTACTTC.

V and J are TRBV4-1 and TRBJ1-6; D ambiguous. The CDR3 contains 15 residues. Per germline, CDR1 MGHRA and CDR2 YSYEKL. Deletions cut 0 bases from V and 3 bases from J, with 6 bases between. CDR3 in amino acids: CASSQENYYNSPLHF. As DNA, the CDR3 is TGCGCCAGCAGCCAAGAGAACTACTATAATTCACCCCTCCACTTT.

This clonotype was observed a few times. V usage is TRBV9 and J usage is TRBJ2-3; D gene unclear. Per germline, CDR1 SGDLS and CDR2 YYNGEE. Trimming took off 4 bases at V and 2 bases at J, with 8 bases between the two ends. The CDR3 sequence is 13 residues long. The CDR3, as DNA: TGTGCCAGCAGCCTATCCCTCACAGATACGCAGTATTTT. This codes for CASSLSLTDTQYF.

This clonotype has just a few counts. The V gene is TRBV5-1, the J gene TRBJ2-3; D call uncertain. Deletions cut 0 bases from V and 2 bases from J, with 7 bases between. Germline assignment: CDR1 SGHRS and CDR2 YFSETQ. The CDR3 runs to 14 residues. DNA of the CDR3: TGCGCCAGCAGCTTGGGACGGACCACAGATACGCAGTATTTT. Translation gives CASSLGRTTDTQYF.

This rearrangement joins TRBV6-2 or TRBV6-3 to TRBJ1-3; D is unclear. The CDR3 has 16 residues. Trimming removed 3 bases from V and 0 bases from J, with 12 bases in between. CDR1 is MNHEY, CDR2 SVGEGT, per germline. CDR3 in amino acids: CASSYRRMSSGNTIYF. The CDR3 coding sequence is TGTGCCAGCAGTTATCGACGGATGAGCTCTGGAAACACCATATATTTT.

This clonotype was counted at least ten times. The chain uses TRBV5-1 and TRBJ2-2; a weak D match, TRBD1 (6 bases). V was clipped by 4 bases and J by 1 base, with 14 bases between them. Germline loops: CDR1 SGHRS, CDR2 YFSETQ. This CDR3 has 16 residues. The CDR3 DNA sequence: TGCGCCAGCAGCCCACCCGGGACACTGAACACCGGGGAGCTGTTTTTT. Translation gives CASSPPGTLNTGELFF.

The rearrangement links TRBV4-3 to TRBJ1-2; maybe TRBD1 (5 bases). CDR1 is LGHNA and CDR2 is YSLEER in the germline V gene. The CDR3 covers 15 residues. Trimming left V 0 bases short and J 0 bases short, with 8 bases between. DNA for the CDR3: TGCGCCAGCAGCCAAGAACAGGCTACTAACTATGGCTACACCTTC. Its protein product is CASSQEQATNYGYTF.

Only a few counts were recorded for this clonotype. The V call is TRBV28, the J call TRBJ2-3, with D unclear. V lost 5 bases, J lost 1 base, and 16 bases lay in between. The CDR3 contains 16 residues. Germline CDR1 MDHEN, CDR2 SYDVKM. The CDR3 DNA follows: TGTGCCAGCAGTCCCCGTGGAGCCCATCGCACAGATACGCAGTATTTT. Translation gives CASSPRGAHRTDTQYF.